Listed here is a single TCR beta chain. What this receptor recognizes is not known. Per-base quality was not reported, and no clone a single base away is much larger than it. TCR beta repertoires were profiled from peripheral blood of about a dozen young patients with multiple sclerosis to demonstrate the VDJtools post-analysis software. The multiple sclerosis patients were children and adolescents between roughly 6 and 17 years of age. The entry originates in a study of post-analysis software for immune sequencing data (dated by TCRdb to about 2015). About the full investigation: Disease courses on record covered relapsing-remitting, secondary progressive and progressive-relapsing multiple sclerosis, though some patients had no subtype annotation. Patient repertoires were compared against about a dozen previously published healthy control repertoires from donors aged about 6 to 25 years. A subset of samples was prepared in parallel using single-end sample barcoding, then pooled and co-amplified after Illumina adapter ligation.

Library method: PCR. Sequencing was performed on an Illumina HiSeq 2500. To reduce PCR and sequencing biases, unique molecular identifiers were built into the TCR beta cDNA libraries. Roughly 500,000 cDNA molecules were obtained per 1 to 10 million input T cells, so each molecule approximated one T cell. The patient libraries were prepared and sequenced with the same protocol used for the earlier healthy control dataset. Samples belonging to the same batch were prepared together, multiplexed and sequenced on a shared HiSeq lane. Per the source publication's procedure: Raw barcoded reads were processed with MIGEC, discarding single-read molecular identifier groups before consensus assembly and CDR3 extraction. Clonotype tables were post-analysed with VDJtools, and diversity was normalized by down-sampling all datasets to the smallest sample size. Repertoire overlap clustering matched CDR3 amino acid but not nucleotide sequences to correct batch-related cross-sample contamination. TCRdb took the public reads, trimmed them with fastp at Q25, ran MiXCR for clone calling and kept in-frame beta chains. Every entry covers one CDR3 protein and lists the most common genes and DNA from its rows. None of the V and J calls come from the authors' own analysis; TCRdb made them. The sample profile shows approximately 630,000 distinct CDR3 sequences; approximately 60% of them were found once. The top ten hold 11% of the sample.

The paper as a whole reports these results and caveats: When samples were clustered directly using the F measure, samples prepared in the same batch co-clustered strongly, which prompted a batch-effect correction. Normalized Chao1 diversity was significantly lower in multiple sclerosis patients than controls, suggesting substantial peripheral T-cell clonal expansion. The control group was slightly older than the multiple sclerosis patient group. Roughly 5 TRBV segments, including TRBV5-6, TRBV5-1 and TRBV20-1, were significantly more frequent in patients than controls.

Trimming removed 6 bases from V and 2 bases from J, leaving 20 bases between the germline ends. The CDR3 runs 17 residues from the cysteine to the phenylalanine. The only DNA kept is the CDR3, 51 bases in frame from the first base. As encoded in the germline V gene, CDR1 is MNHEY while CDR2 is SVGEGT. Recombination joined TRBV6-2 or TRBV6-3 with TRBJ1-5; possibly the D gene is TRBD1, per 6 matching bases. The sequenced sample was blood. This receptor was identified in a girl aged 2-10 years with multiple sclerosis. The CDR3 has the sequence CASSPQTGGLGNQPQHF. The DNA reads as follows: TGTGCCAGCAGCCCCCAGACAGGCGGCCTCGGCAATCAGCCCCAGCATTTT.